Each of the 16 T cell receptor beta chains below was sequenced from the same sample in a study of blood T cell repertoires in COVID-19. Sequencing used immunoSEQ multiplex PCR; TCRdb keeps in-frame clones, though not all of them. The table includes approximately 130,000 clones, around 76% detected once. The specimen sequenced was peripheral blood. These TCRs come from a human donor in a cohort sampled during active COVID-19.

The J gene is TRBJ1-1, the V gene TRBV10-3; D is ambiguous. This CDR3 has 16 residues. The germline V gene encodes CDR1 ENHRY and CDR2 SYGVKD. V gave up 0 bases and J gave up 0 bases, with 11 bases separating them. The CDR3 spells CAISESFGTLNTEAFF. DNA for the CDR3: TGTGCCATCAGTGAGTCGTTTGGCACCTTGAACACTGAAGCTTTCTTT.

The chain joins TRBV5-1 to TRBJ2-2; unclear D gene. The germline CDR1 and CDR2 sequences are SGHRS and YFSETQ. Deletions cut 4 bases from V and 0 bases from J, with 16 bases between. The CDR3 totals 17 residues. CDR3 sequence reads: CASSPTPASSNTGELFF. CDR3 in DNA: TGCGCCAGCAGCCCGACACCGGCAAGCTCGAACACCGGGGAGCTGTTTTTT.

This clone appeared once. This chain uses TRBV12-5 with TRBJ1-3, with D uncertain. The V end lost 9 bases, the J end lost 0 bases, and 9 bases lay between the germline ends. The CDR3 covers 13 residues. The germline V gene encodes CDR1 LGHNT and CDR2 FRNRAP. The CDR3, as DNA: TGTGCTAGCCGAGATAGCTCTGGAAACACCATATATTTT. The encoded protein is CASRDSSGNTIYF. The full variable domain, with the rest looked up from reference TRBV12-5 and TRBJ1-3, is DARVTQTPRHKVTEMGQEVTMRCQPILGHNTVFWYRQTMMQGLELLAYFRNRAPLDDSGMPKDRFSAEMPDATLATLKIQPSEPRDSAVYFCASRDSSGNTIYFGEGSWLTVV.

CDR3 sequence (DNA): TGTGCCAGTAGTCTGGGACTAGCGAGGAATGAGCAGTTCTTC. Translated, it gives CASSLGLARNEQFF. J is TRBJ2-1 and V is TRBV19; 10 nucleotides line up with TRBD2. V shed 5 bases, J shed 7 bases, and the junction held 5 bases outside the gene matches. The CDR3 is 14 residues long. CDR1 is LNHDA, CDR2 SQIVND, per germline (reference sequence). Looking up the rest from reference TRBV19 and TRBJ2-1 gives the full variable domain: DGGITQSPKYLFRKEGQNVTLSCEQNLNHDAMYWYRQDPGQGLRLIYYSQIVNDFQKGDIAEGYSVSREKKESFPLTVTSAQKNPTAFYLCASSLGLARNEQFFGPGTRLTVL.

This clone was observed a single time. This chain joins TRBV30 and TRBJ1-4; no firm D call. V was shortened by 8 bases and J by 8 bases, with 12 bases between the two germline ends. The CDR3 spans 11 residues. CDR1 is GTSNPN, CDR2 SVGIG, per germline (reference sequence). CDR3 in amino acids: CAVVGFEKLFF. The CDR3 DNA follows: TGTGCCGTGGTGGGCTTCGAAAAACTGTTTTTT.

The table lists this clone with a count of one. CDR3 residues: CASSSTGLGFSPLHF. The CDR3 region has the DNA TGTGCCAGCAGCTCGACAGGTCTGGGGTTCTCACCCCTCCACTTT. J is TRBJ1-6 and V is TRBV5-6, with a tentative D call TRBD1 (6 bases). Germline CDR1 SGHDT, CDR2 YYEEEE. The CDR3 extends over 15 amino acids. The V and J ends lost 3 bases and 10 bases respectively, with 17 bases between them.

DNA for the CDR3: TGTGCCAGCAGCCCCTCATCCAGGGAGAACACCGGGGAGCTGTTTTTT. Translation gives CASSPSSRENTGELFF. The chain joins TRBV7-8 to TRBJ2-2, with D possibly TRBD1 on 5 matching bases. This CDR3 spans 16 amino acids. Deletions cut 5 bases from V and 1 base from J, with 14 bases between. Germline assignment: CDR1 SGHVS and CDR2 FQNEAQ. Together with reference TRBV7-8 and TRBJ2-2, the CDR3 gives the full variable domain: GAGVSQSPRYKVAKRGQDVALRCDPISGHVSLFWYQQALGQGPEFLTYFQNEAQLDKSGLPSDRFFAERPEGSVSTLKIQRTQQEDSAVYLCASSPSSRENTGELFFGEGSRLTVL.

This chain uses TRBV9 with TRBJ2-1, with 8 bases aligning to TRBD2. Unmatched junction bases numbered 4, after V lost 0 bases and J lost 2 bases. This CDR3 has 16 amino acids. The germline CDR1 and CDR2 sequences are SGDLS and YYNGEE. The DNA for the CDR3 is TGTGCCAGCAGCGTAGGTCCTAGCGGGCCCTACAATGAGCAGTTCTTC. It is translated as CASSVGPSGPYNEQFF.

This clone was picked up many times. The chain carries TRBV29-1 and TRBJ1-1; 7 positions match TRBD1. The CDR3 covers 14 residues. CDR1 and CDR2 from the germline V gene are SQVTM and ANQGSEA. Germline trimming cut 3 bases from V and 4 bases from J; bases unmatched to any gene: 8. CDR3 coding DNA: TGCAGCGTTGACGGTGCGTACAGGGGCACTGAAGCTTTCTTT. As protein: CSVDGAYRGTEAFF.

The chain recombines TRBV5-4 with TRBJ1-3; 10 positions match TRBD1. This CDR3 is built from 16 residues. Germline trimming cut 4 bases from V and 0 bases from J; bases unmatched to any gene: 4. CDR1 and CDR2 (germline): SGHNT, YYREEE (reference sequence). The CDR3 coding sequence is TGTGCCAGCAGCAGGACAGGGGGGTTCTCTGGAAACACCATATATTTT. Protein: CASSRTGGFSGNTIYF.

The chain is built from TRBV6-1 and TRBJ2-4; possible D gene TRBD2, 6 bases. Germline V lookup: CDR1 MNHNS, CDR2 SASEGT. The V end was cut by 0 bases, the J end by 8 bases, with 11 bases between. The CDR3 loop spans 14 amino acids. DNA of the CDR3: TGTGCCAGCAGTGAAGCAAGCCTAGCGTACATTCAGTACTTC. Translation gives CASSEASLAYIQYF.

The chain links TRBV2 to TRBJ2-2; 7 bases are shared with TRBD1. Germline V gene lookup returns CDR1 SNHLY and CDR2 FYNNEI. Losses at the gene ends were 6 bases for V and 6 bases for J; bases not matched to a gene: 7. There are 14 residues in the CDR3. CDR3 in amino acids: CASRPGQPPGELFF. The CDR3 DNA follows: TGTGCCAGCAGACCGGGACAGCCACCCGGGGAGCTGTTTTTT.

This clone occurred a few times. V and J are TRBV18 and TRBJ2-2, with 7 bases lining up with TRBD2. The V gene's germline CDR1 is KGHSH and CDR2 LQKENI. The CDR3 covers 15 residues. J gave up 0 bases and V 11 bases, and 9 bases lay outside the gene matches. The CDR3 coding sequence is TGTGCCCGAGGGTCGGGACTACCGAACACCGGGGAGCTGTTTTTT. Encoded protein: CARGSGLPNTGELFF.

The V and J genes are TRBV11-2 and TRBJ2-7; TRBD1 matches 11 bases. V was pared by 6 bases and J by 6 bases, with 4 bases of the junction left unmatched. CDR1 is SGHAT and CDR2 is FQNNGV in the germline V gene. The CDR3 length is 13 residues. The CDR3 coding sequence is TGTGCCAGCAGTACGGACAGGGGGCTCGAGCAGTACTTC. Amino acid sequence: CASSTDRGLEQYF.

The chain links TRBV19 to TRBJ2-2; TRBD1 matches at 7 bases. The CDR3 is 13 residues long. The trim removed 6 bases at V and 8 bases at J, leaving 6 bases unmatched. Looked up from germline, CDR1 is LNHDA and CDR2 is SQIVND (reference sequence). CDR3 sequence (DNA): TGTGCCAGTAGGACAGGGTGGGAGGGGGAGCTGTTTTTT. It codes for CASRTGWEGELFF.

This clone has only one observation. The chain joins TRBV30 to TRBJ1-3; D is unresolved. The CDR3 has 15 residues. Between the trimmed V and J ends, which lost 0 bases and 1 base, there was a span of 10 bases. Germline CDR1 reads GTSNPN; CDR2 reads SVGIG (reference sequence). The CDR3 region is CAWSVGSQSGNTIYF. The CDR3 coding sequence is TGTGCCTGGAGTGTGGGCAGTCAGTCTGGAAACACCATATATTTT.